The 6 T cell receptor beta chains below come from one sample, sequenced in a study of T cells in narcolepsy. Assay used: immunoSEQ multiplex PCR; TCRdb lists only in-frame clones, some missing. Of 34,000 or so clones listed, around three quarters are singletons. What was sequenced was memory (CD45RA-) CD4+ T cells from blood. Source of these receptors: a human donor in good health.

J is TRBJ1-5 and V is TRBV30; D perhaps matches TRBD1 (5 bases). Trimming took 2 bases from V and 3 from J, leaving 14 bases between them. Germline CDR1 and CDR2: GTSNPN and SVGIG (reference sequence). The length of the CDR3 is 15 residues. CDR3 nucleotide sequence: TGTGCCTGGAGTCCCCGACAGATATTCAATCAGCCCCAGCATTTT. This encodes CAWSPRQIFNQPQHF.

The V call is TRBV7-8, the J call TRBJ2-7, with 11 bases lining up with TRBD2. Unmatched junction bases numbered 4, after V lost 7 bases and J lost 2 bases. In germline, CDR1 is SGHVS, CDR2 FQNEAQ. This CDR3 region has 14 residues. Here the CDR3 reads CASTPGLAAYEQYF. CDR3 in DNA: TGTGCCAGCACGCCGGGACTAGCGGCCTACGAGCAGTACTTC.

This clone appeared once. The chain uses TRBV19 and TRBJ2-7, with D perhaps matching TRBD2 (5 bases). CDR3 length: 14 residues. CDR1 and CDR2 (germline): LNHDA, SQIVND (reference sequence). Trimming stripped 3 bases from V and 2 bases from J, with 11 bases between. CDR3 loop: CASSIGNGAYEQYF. CDR3 sequence (DNA): TGTGCCAGTAGTATCGGGAACGGGGCCTACGAGCAGTACTTC.

The V and J genes are TRBV5-8 and TRBJ1-1; TRBD1 matches at 7 bases. The germline gives CDR1 SGHTS, CDR2 YDEGEE. After removal of 4 bases from V and 1 base from J, the junction contained 7 bases not matched to a gene. There are 15 residues in the CDR3. CDR3 DNA sequence: TGTGCCAGCAGCCCACAGGGGATTGGGAACACTGAAGCTTTCTTT. It translates to CASSPQGIGNTEAFF.

This clone was seen only once. V and J are TRBV11-2 and TRBJ1-5; D is unresolved. V was shortened by 0 bases and J by 4 bases, with 13 bases between the two germline ends. The CDR3 covers 16 residues. CDR1 and CDR2 from the germline V gene are SGHAT and FQNNGV. The CDR3 loop is CASSLDNDIGNQPQHF. Here the CDR3 DNA reads TGTGCCAGCAGCTTAGATAACGACATCGGTAATCAGCCCCAGCATTTT.

The chain carries TRBV4-2 and TRBJ1-2; D call uncertain. Germline V CDR1 and CDR2: LGHNA, YNFKEQ. The V end was cut by 0 bases, the J end by 7 bases, with 15 bases between. The CDR3 is made up of 15 amino acids. The CDR3 loop is CASSQDLRVSGGYTF. The CDR3 region has the DNA TGTGCCAGCAGCCAAGACTTGCGGGTTTCGGGTGGCTACACCTTC.